The TCR beta chain described here comes from a study of blood T cell repertoires in COVID-19. About the research overall: Samples taken during acute and convalescent COVID-19 were collected in the United States, Italy and Spain. PBMCs, B-cell-depleted T cells, or T cells provided the cDNA or gDNA that made up the material.

There are 15 residues in the CDR3. Deletions cut 2 bases from V and 3 bases from J, with 13 bases between. Germline V gene data show CDR1 as SGHVS and CDR2 as FQNEAQ. In the authors' workflow: The assay estimated nucleated cells by amplifying reference gene primers. The assay was immunoSEQ multiplex PCR, and TCRdb's table has in-frame clones only and misses some. D and trimming were read from the DNA, whereas the V and J calls and clone size are those reported in that table. The sample gives more than 95,000 clones, 85% to 90% of which show up once; 5.1% is in the top ten. The chain employs TRBV7-8 and TRBJ2-5; D is perhaps TRBD2 (6 bases). The TCR sequence derives from a human donor in a cohort sampled during active COVID-19. Sequencing used peripheral blood. Written as DNA, the CDR3 is TGTGCCAGCAGCTTATACGGCGGGACCGAAGAGACCCAGTACTTC. Translation gives CASSLYGGTEETQYF.